These 6 T cell receptor beta chains originate from one sample sequenced in a study of T cells in Graves' hyperthyroidism and ophthalmopathy. Amplified TCR beta CDR3 regions came from RNA transcripts. Carried out on the TCR CDR3, a first-round RT-PCR used the HTBI primer set. TCRdb passed the multiplex PCR reads through MiXCR, listing each CDR3 protein once. The table has around 580,000 distinct CDR3 sequences, under 60% seen once; the top ten hold approximately 7.5%. The sample consisted of peripheral blood or thyroid tissue (not recorded which). These receptors came from a woman between 18 and 29 years old with Graves' hyperthyroidism.

This chain uses TRBV5-1 with TRBJ2-7; no clear D gene. The CDR3 is 12 amino acids. CDR1 is SGHRS and CDR2 is YFSETQ in the germline V gene. V shed 2 bases and J shed 5 bases, with 8 bases lying between them. This chain's CDR3 is CASSFAGNEQYF. The CDR3, as DNA: TGCGCCAGCAGCTTTGCTGGGAACGAGCAGTACTTC.

This clonotype was seen a few times. The V call is TRBV24-1, the J call TRBJ2-1, with a weak D call TRBD2 (6 bases). Germline lookup yields CDR1 KGHDR and CDR2 SFDVKD. Trimming shortened V by 5 bases and J by 1 base, and 8 bases separated the two germline ends. This CDR3 is 14 amino acids long. Here the CDR3 DNA reads TGTGCCACCAGTGCGGGAGTTTCCTACAATGAGCAGTTCTTC. This translates into CATSAGVSYNEQFF.

With respect to this clonotype: With a much larger clone just one base away, this may be a read error. This rearrangement joins TRBV7-2 to TRBJ1-6; D gene unclear. V lost 5 bases to trimming and J lost 6 bases, with 14 bases between them. This CDR3 region has 15 residues. CDR1 SGHTA and CDR2 FQGNSA come from the germline V gene. The CDR3 loop is CASSPTREGNSPLHF. The CDR3, as DNA: TGTGCCAGCAGCCCGACCCGGGAGGGTAATTCACCCCTCCACTTT. Looking up the rest from reference TRBV7-2 and TRBJ1-6 gives the full variable domain: GAGVSQSPSNKVTEKGKDVELRCDPISGHTALYWYRQSLGQGLEFLIYFQGNSAPDKSGLPSDRFSAERTGGSVSTLTIQRTQQEDSAVYLCASSPTREGNSPLHFGNGTRLTVT.

In this sample, this clonotype turned up many times. CDR3 loop: CASSSRTRDTEAFF. The CDR3 nucleotides are TGTGCCAGCAGTTCACGGACTCGGGACACTGAAGCTTTCTTT. The gene calls are TRBV12-3 or TRBV12-4 and TRBJ1-1; no reliable D call. There are 14 residues in the CDR3. The ends were cut back, 4 bases at V and 3 bases at J, with 12 bases in the middle.

This clonotype was found many times. V gene TRBV12-3 or TRBV12-4 combines with J gene TRBJ1-5; D unresolved. The CDR3 contains 14 residues. Trimming took off 3 bases at V and 3 bases at J, with 9 bases between the two ends. CDR3 region: CASSLPEYNQPQHF. The CDR3 DNA reads TGTGCCAGCAGTTTGCCAGAGTACAATCAGCCCCAGCATTTT.

The gene calls are TRBV12-3 or TRBV12-4 and TRBJ1-4, with D perhaps matching TRBD1 (5 bases). This CDR3 contains 16 residues. V gave up 1 base and J gave up 0 bases, with 9 bases separating them. CDR3 sequence reads: CASSLDSGSTNEKLFF. In DNA form, the CDR3 reads TGTGCCAGCAGTTTAGATTCAGGGTCAACTAATGAAAAACTGTTTTTT.